This T cell receptor (beta chain) was recorded in a study of STAT3 mutations in large granular lymphocyte leukemia. Findings and limits, study-wide: After therapy, about 30% of the 18 patients switched clonotypes, all new clones STAT3 wild type. Every T-cell large granular lymphocyte leukemia patient had at least one immunodominant TCR beta clonotype.

Points on this clone: The antigen is not known.

Approximately 40,000 productive templates were obtained per sample on average. Assay used: immunoSEQ multiplex PCR; TCRdb lists only in-frame clones, some missing. The repertoire has about 5,500 clones, roughly 94% of them found once; the top ten carry around a third. The V end was cut by 5 bases, the J end by 6 bases, with 14 bases between. Germline CDR1 reads GTSNPN; CDR2 reads SVGIG (reference sequence). The CDR3 is made up of 12 amino acids. The chain joins TRBV30 to TRBJ2-7; tentatively, D is TRBD2 (6 bases). This clonotype originated in a man in his 60s with T-cell large granular lymphocyte leukemia. Some clones in this sample may be carry-over from other donors' samples. The specimen sequenced was peripheral blood mononuclear cells. The CDR3 region is CAWDTGTSEQYF. The CDR3 DNA sequence: TGTGCCTGGGATACCGGGACTTCCGAGCAGTACTTC.